These 14 T cell receptor beta chains were sequenced from one sample in a study of shared clonotypes between healthy human individuals. Method: immunoSEQ multiplex PCR; TCRdb's copy keeps in-frame clones and lacks some. Of 600,000 to 800,000 clones listed, roughly two thirds are singletons. Sequenced material: memory CD4+ T cells sorted from blood. Specified subset: CD45RA-negative fraction. These receptors originate from a woman in her 30s in good health.

This clone was counted a few times. This sequence joins TRBV2 and TRBJ1-4, with 7 bases matching TRBD1. CDR1 and CDR2 (germline): SNHLY, FYNNEI. The CDR3 length is 14 residues. V was clipped by 6 bases and J by 7 bases; unmatched bases: 8. The CDR3: CASSKGALSEKLFF. In nucleotides, the CDR3 is TGTGCCAGCAGCAAGGGGGCGTTAAGTGAAAAACTGTTTTTT. Full variable domain (rest looked up from reference TRBV2 and TRBJ1-4): EPEVTQTPSHQVTQMGQEVILRCVPISNHLYFYWYRQILGQKVEFLVSFYNNEISEKSEIFDDQFSVERPDGSNFTLKIRSTKLEDSAMYFCASSKGALSEKLFFGSGTQLSVL.

The chain recombines TRBV28 with TRBJ1-1; D gene uncertain. Trimming left V 7 bases short and J 1 base short, with 4 bases between. Germline loops: CDR1 MDHEN, CDR2 SYDVKM. This CDR3 has 11 residues. In nucleotides, the CDR3 is TGTGCCAGCAATCAGAACACTGAAGCTTTCTTT. This sequence encodes CASNQNTEAFF.

V gene TRBV5-1 combines with J gene TRBJ1-5; a possible D gene is TRBD1 (6 bases). The V end lost 0 bases, the J end lost 0 bases, and 10 bases lay between the germline ends. CDR3 size: 16 residues. Germline lookup yields CDR1 SGHRS and CDR2 YFSETQ. Written as DNA, the CDR3 is TGCGCCAGCAGCTTGGGGACAGATAATAGCAATCAGCCCCAGCATTTT. This codes for CASSLGTDNSNQPQHF.

V is TRBV2 and J is TRBJ2-5; D might be TRBD1 (6 bases). The V gene lost 8 bases and the J gene lost 1 base, with 14 bases spanning the gap. This CDR3 is built from 14 residues. Germline CDR1 and CDR2: SNHLY and FYNNEI. The CDR3 bases are TGTGCCAGCCTCTTTCCAGGGGCCCAAGAGACCCAGTACTTC. Encoded protein: CASLFPGAQETQYF.

This clone was detected only once. The chain combines TRBV2 with TRBJ2-3; D is tentatively TRBD1 or TRBD2 (6 bases each). Trimming left V 8 bases short and J 0 bases short, with 15 bases between. Germline V CDR1 and CDR2: SNHLY, FYNNEI. This CDR3 region has 15 residues. The CDR3 sequence is CASLRGPISTDTQYF. The CDR3 DNA follows: TGTGCCAGCCTACGGGGGCCTATTAGCACAGATACGCAGTATTTT.

This clone was counted once. Other DNA sequences within the sample encode an identical CDR3. The J gene is TRBJ2-3, the V gene TRBV5-1; D unclear. The CDR3 consists of 13 residues. The V gene lost 2 bases and the J gene lost 4 bases, with 8 bases spanning the gap. Germline CDR1 SGHRS, CDR2 YFSETQ. The DNA for the CDR3 is TGCGCCAGCAGCTTAGGCCCCGCAGATACGCAGTATTTT. Encoded protein: CASSLGPADTQYF. The full variable domain, rest sourced from reference TRBV5-1 and TRBJ2-3, is KAGVTQTPRYLIKTRGQQVTLSCSPISGHRSVSWYQQTPGQGLQFLFEYFSETQRNKGNFPGRFSGRQFSNSRSEMNVSTLELGDSALYLCASSLGPADTQYFGPGTRLTVL.

The chain links TRBV6-5 to TRBJ2-1; D gene ambiguous. V lost 5 bases, J lost 5 bases, and 16 bases lay in between. CDR1 and CDR2 (germline): MNHEY, SVGAGI. The CDR3 has 15 residues. In DNA, the CDR3 is TGTGCCAGCAGTCGCCTCTACCGGCCGAACAATGAGCAGTTCTTC. This translates into CASSRLYRPNNEQFF.

The V and J genes are TRBV20-1 and TRBJ2-5; TRBD1 is a possible D gene (6 bases). TRBJ2-7 explains the end of the DNA better; the J call may be wrong. Per the germline V gene, CDR1 is DFQATT and CDR2 is SNEGSKA (reference sequence). The length of the CDR3 is 11 residues. The CDR3 DNA reads TGCAGTACTTACAGGGACTACGAGCAGTACTTC. It specifies CSTYRDYEQYF.

V is TRBV5-1 and J is TRBJ2-1; D is undetermined. V was pared by 0 bases and J by 4 bases, with 11 bases between. The CDR3 has 15 residues. CDR1 is SGHRS, CDR2 YFSETQ, per germline. The CDR3 nucleotides read TGCGCCAGCAGCTTGGACGCGGCCTTGTACAATGAGCAGTTCTTC. It yields the protein CASSLDAALYNEQFF. Full variable domain (missing parts from reference TRBV5-1 and TRBJ2-1): KAGVTQTPRYLIKTRGQQVTLSCSPISGHRSVSWYQQTPGQGLQFLFEYFSETQRNKGNFPGRFSGRQFSNSRSEMNVSTLELGDSALYLCASSLDAALYNEQFFGPGTRLTVL.

This clone appeared a few times. The chain links TRBV11-2 to TRBJ2-7, with D unclear. This CDR3 spans 15 amino acids. Per germline, CDR1 SGHAT and CDR2 FQNNGV. The germline V and J ends were trimmed by 2 bases and 0 bases, with 11 bases remaining between them. The CDR3 here is CASSLSAVSSYEQYF. The CDR3 region has the DNA TGTGCCAGCAGCTTATCGGCGGTTAGCTCCTACGAGCAGTACTTC.

V gene TRBV7-2 combines with J gene TRBJ2-1, with D perhaps TRBD1 (6 bases). Germline values: CDR1 SGHTA, CDR2 FQGNSA. This CDR3 is 15 amino acids long. Trimming stripped 2 bases from V and 10 bases from J, with 18 bases between. CDR3 protein: CASSLRQAMRNEQFF. Written as DNA, the CDR3 is TGTGCCAGCAGCTTAAGACAGGCCATGAGAAACGAGCAGTTCTTC.

V usage is TRBV6-1 and J usage is TRBJ2-4; possibly TRBD2 for D (7 bases). The CDR3 totals 14 residues. The V and J ends lost 7 bases and 10 bases respectively, with 20 bases between them. Germline-derived CDR1 and CDR2 are MNHNS and SASEGT. In DNA, the CDR3 is TGTGCCAGCATGGGGAGGGGGGCACTGACGATTCAGTACTTC. This gives the protein CASMGRGALTIQYF.

The chain combines TRBV11-2 with TRBJ1-5; a weak D match, TRBD1 (5 bases). This CDR3 has 15 residues. Looked up from germline, CDR1 is SGHAT and CDR2 is FQNNGV. The germline V and J ends were trimmed by 4 bases and 0 bases, with 10 bases remaining between them. The CDR3 region is CASSSDSLSNQPQHF. The CDR3 DNA reads as TGTGCCAGCAGCTCCGACAGCCTTAGCAATCAGCCCCAGCATTTT.

This rearrangement joins TRBV25-1 to TRBJ2-1; TRBD1 matches 9 bases. In germline, CDR1 is MGHDK, CDR2 SYGVNS. CDR3 length: 17 amino acids. V lost 2 bases and J lost 10; bases outside the gene matches: 15. For the CDR3, the DNA is TGTGCCAGCAGTGAACCTTCCGGGGACAGGGCCCTCAGCGAGCAGTTCTTC. Translation gives CASSEPSGDRALSEQFF.